This T cell receptor (beta chain) was captured by sequencing in a study of radiation and T cells in renal cell carcinoma. The CDR3 runs to 16 residues. Germline V CDR1 and CDR2: SGDLS, YYNGEE. Germline trimming cut 3 bases from V and 4 bases from J; bases unmatched to any gene: 5. Stated time point: blood 4 weeks post-SBRT, at nephrectomy. Treatment given: 15 Gy SBRT to primary tumor, nephrectomy 4 weeks later. A single count supports this clone. The protocol was immunoSEQ multiplex PCR, while the TCRdb copy is restricted to in-frame clones and leaves out a portion. Among fewer than 45,000 clones listed, around four fifths were seen once.

This sample comprised blood, obtained from a patient whose treatment included radiotherapy and nephrectomy. The chain has TRBV9 and TRBJ2-5, with 14 bases aligning to TRBD2. The clonotype originates from a woman aged 70-85 years with renal cell carcinoma. The CDR3 here is CASSAGTSGSSETQYF. As DNA, the CDR3 is TGTGCCAGCAGCGCAGGGACTAGCGGGAGTTCAGAGACCCAGTACTTC.